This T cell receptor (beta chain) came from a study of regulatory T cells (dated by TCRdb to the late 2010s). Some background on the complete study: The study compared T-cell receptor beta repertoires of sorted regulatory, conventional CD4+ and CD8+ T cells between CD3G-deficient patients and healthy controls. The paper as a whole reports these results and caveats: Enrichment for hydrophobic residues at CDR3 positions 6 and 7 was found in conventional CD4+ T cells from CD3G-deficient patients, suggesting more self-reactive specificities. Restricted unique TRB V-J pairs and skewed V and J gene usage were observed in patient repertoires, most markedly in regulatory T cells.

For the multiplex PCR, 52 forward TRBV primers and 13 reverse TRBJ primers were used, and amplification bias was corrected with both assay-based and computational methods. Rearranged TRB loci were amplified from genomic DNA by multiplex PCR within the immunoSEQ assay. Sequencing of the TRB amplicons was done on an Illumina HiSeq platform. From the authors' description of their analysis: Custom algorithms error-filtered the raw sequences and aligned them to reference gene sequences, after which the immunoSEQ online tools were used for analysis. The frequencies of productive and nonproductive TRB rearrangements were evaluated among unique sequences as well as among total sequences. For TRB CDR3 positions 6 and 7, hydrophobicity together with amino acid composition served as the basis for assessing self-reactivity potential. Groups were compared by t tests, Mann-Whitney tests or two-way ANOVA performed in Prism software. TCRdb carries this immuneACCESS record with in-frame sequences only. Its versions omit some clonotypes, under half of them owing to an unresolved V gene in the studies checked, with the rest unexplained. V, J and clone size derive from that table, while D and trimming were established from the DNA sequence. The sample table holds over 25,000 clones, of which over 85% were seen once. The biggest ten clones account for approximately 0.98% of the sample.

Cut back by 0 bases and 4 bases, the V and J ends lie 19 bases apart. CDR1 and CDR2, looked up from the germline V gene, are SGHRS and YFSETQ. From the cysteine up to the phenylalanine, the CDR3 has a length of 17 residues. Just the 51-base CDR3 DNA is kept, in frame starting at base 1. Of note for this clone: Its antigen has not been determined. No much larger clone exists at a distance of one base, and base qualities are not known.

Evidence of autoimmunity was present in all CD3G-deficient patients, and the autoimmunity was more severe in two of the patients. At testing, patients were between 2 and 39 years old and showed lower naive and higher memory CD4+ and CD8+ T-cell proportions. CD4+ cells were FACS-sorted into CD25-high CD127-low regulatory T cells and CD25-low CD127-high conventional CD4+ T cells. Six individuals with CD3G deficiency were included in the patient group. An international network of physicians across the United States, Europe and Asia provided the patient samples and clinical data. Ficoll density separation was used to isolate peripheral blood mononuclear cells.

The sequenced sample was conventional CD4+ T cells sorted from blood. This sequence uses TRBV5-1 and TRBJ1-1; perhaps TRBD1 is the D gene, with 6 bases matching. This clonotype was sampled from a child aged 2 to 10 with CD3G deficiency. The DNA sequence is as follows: TGCGCCAGCAGCTTGGTAGCCCAGTCAGGAGGGGGCACTGAAGCTTTCTTT. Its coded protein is CASSLVAQSGGGTEAFF. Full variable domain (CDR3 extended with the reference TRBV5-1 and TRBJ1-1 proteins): KAGVTQTPRYLIKTRGQQVTLSCSPISGHRSVSWYQQTPGQGLQFLFEYFSETQRNKGNFPGRFSGRQFSNSRSEMNVSTLELGDSALYLCASSLVAQSGGGTEAFFGQGTRLTVV.